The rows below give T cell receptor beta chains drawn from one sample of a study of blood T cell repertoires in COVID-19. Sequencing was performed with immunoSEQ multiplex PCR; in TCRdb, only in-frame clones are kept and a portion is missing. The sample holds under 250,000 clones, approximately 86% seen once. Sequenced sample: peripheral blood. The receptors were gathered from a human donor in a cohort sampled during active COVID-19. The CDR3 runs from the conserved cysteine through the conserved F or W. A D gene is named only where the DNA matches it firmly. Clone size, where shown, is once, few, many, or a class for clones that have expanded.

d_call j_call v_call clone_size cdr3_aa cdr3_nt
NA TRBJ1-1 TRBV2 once CASSVQAQAFF TGTGCCAGCAGTGTGCAGGCTCAAGCTTTCTTT
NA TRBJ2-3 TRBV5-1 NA CASSLVAGSFTDTQYF TGCGCCAGCAGCTTGGTTGCGGGCTCGTTCACAGATACGCAGTATTTT
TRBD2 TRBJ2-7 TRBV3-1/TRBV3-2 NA CASSQGSGEGGEQYF TGTGCCAGCAGCCAAGGCTCTGGGGAGGGCGGCGAGCAGTACTTC
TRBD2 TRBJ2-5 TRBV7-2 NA CASSWLAGQGETQYF TGTGCCAGCAGCTGGCTAGCGGGTCAAGGGGAGACCCAGTACTTC
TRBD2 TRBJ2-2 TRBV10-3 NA CAISDSPLAENTGELFF TGTGCCATCAGTGACTCCCCTCTAGCGGAGAACACCGGGGAGCTGTTTTTT
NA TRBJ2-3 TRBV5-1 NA CASSLRTEGTDTQYF TGCGCCAGCAGCCTGAGGACAGAGGGCACAGATACGCAGTATTTT
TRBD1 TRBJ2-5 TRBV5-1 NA CASRLTGAQETQYF TGCGCCAGCAGACTAACAGGGGCGCAAGAGACCCAGTACTTC
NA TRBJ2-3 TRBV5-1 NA CASSSTGIRTDTQYF TGCGCCAGCAGCTCGACCGGGATCCGCACAGATACGCAGTATTTT
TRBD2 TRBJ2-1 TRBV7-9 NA CASSRRPPGLATGNEQFF TGTGCCAGCAGCCGACGGCCTCCGGGACTAGCGACAGGGAATGAGCAGTTCTTC
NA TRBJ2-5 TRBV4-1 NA CASSQDMTADQETQYF TGCGCCAGCAGCCAAGATATGACAGCCGACCAAGAGACCCAGTACTTC
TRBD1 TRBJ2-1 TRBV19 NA CASSPDRGRSYNEQFF TGTGCCAGTAGTCCGGACAGGGGGAGATCCTACAATGAGCAGTTCTTC
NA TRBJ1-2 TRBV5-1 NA CASLDPGSFSYGYTF TGCGCCAGCCTCGACCCGGGATCCTTTAGCTATGGCTACACCTTC
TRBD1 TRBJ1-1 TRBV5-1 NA CASSLEGAPGSPEAFF TGCGCCAGCAGCTTGGAGGGGGCCCCAGGTTCCCCTGAAGCTTTCTTT
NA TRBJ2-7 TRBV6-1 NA CASSEGPTSPYEQYF TGTGCCAGCAGTGAAGGACCGACTTCCCCCTACGAGCAGTACTTC
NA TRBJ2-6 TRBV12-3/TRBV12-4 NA CASSGDGANVLTF TGTGCCAGCTCAGGGGACGGGGCCAACGTCCTGACTTTC
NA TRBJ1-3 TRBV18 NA CASSYLRTVSGNTIYF TGTGCCAGCTCCTACCTCCGGACAGTCTCTGGAAACACCATATATTTT
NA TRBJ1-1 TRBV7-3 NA CASSDRRNTEAFF TGTGCCAGCAGCGACAGGAGAAACACTGAAGCTTTCTTT
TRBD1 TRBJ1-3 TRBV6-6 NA CASSYEGDRGRNTIYF TGTGCCAGCAGTTACGAGGGGGACAGGGGCAGAAACACCATATATTTT
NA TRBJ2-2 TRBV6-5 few CASSNSLDRVTGELFF TGTGCCAGCAGTAACTCCCTGGACAGAGTCACCGGGGAGCTGTTTTTT
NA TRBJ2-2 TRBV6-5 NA CASVRRQNTGELFF TGTGCCAGCGTTAGAAGACAGAACACCGGGGAGCTGTTTTTT
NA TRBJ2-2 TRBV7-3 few CASSFGQHTGELFF TGTGCCAGCAGCTTTGGACAGCACACCGGGGAGCTGTTTTTT
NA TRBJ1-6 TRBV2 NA CASSWTSDNSPLHF TGTGCCAGCAGTTGGACTTCGGACAATTCACCCCTCCACTTT
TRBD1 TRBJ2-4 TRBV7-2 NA CASSNRDSSPIQYF TGTGCCAGCAGCAACCGGGACAGTTCCCCCATTCAGTACTTC
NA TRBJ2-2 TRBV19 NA CASSTPSGRTGELFF TGTGCCAGTAGTACCCCCTCAGGGAGGACCGGGGAGCTGTTTTTT
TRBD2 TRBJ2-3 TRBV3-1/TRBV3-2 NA CASSQLLAGVADTQYF TGTGCCAGCAGCCAACTACTAGCGGGGGTCGCAGATACGCAGTATTTT
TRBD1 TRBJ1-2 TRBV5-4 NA CASKPGGQGAFNYGYTF TGTGCCAGCAAACCAGGGGGACAGGGGGCATTTAACTATGGCTACACCTTC
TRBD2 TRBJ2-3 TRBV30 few CACEGGTSGGPTFSTDTQYF TGTGCCTGCGAGGGAGGGACTAGCGGGGGGCCAACCTTTAGCACAGATACGCAGTATTTT
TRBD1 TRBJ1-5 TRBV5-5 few CASSLGQGSGQPQHF TGTGCCAGCAGCTTAGGACAGGGGAGCGGTCAGCCCCAGCATTTT
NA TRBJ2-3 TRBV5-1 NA CASSLAVRTVVTDTQYF TGCGCCAGCAGCTTGGCAGTAAGAACAGTTGTAACAGATACGCAGTATTTT
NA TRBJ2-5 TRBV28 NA CASSLIGSEETQYF TGTGCCAGCAGCCTAATCGGGAGTGAGGAGACCCAGTACTTC
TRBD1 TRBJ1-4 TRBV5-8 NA CASSPKGQGTEKLFF TGTGCCAGCAGCCCGAAGGGACAGGGGACTGAAAAACTGTTTTTT
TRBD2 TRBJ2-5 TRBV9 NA CASSVASGGAWETQYF TGTGCCAGCAGCGTAGCAAGCGGGGGGGCGTGGGAGACCCAGTACTTC
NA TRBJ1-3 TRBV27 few CASRSTGNTIYF TGTGCCAGCAGGAGTACTGGAAACACCATATATTTT
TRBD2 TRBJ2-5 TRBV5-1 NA CASSDLAGTQETQYF TGCGCCAGCAGCGACCTAGCGGGCACCCAAGAGACCCAGTACTTC
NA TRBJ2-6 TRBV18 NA CASSHDSSGANVLTF TGTGCCAGCTCACATGACAGCTCTGGGGCCAACGTCCTGACTTTC
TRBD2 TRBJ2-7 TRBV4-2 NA CASSQPGTSGRGEQYF TGTGCCAGCAGCCAACCCGGGACTAGCGGGAGGGGTGAGCAGTACTTC
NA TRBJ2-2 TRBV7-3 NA CASSPLGTTGELFF TGTGCCAGCAGCCCTCTTGGCACGACTGGGGAGCTGTTTTTT
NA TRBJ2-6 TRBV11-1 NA CASSLEMSSGANVLTF TGTGCCAGCAGCTTAGAGATGAGCTCTGGGGCCAACGTCCTGACTTTC
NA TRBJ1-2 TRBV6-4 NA CASSDEKTGYYGYTF TGTGCCAGCAGTGATGAAAAGACAGGATATTATGGCTACACCTTC
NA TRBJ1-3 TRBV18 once CASSPLEAVSGNTIYF TGTGCCAGCTCACCATTGGAGGCAGTCTCTGGAAACACCATATATTTT
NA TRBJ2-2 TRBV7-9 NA CASRLTGGTSNTGELFF TGTGCCAGCCGCCTGACTGGAGGGACCTCGAACACCGGGGAGCTGTTTTTT
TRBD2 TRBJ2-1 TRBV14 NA CASSPRTRGVQFF TGTGCCAGCAGCCCCCGGACTAGAGGAGTGCAGTTCTTC
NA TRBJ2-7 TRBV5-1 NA CASSTQSGVGYEQYF TGCGCCAGCAGCACTCAATCGGGGGTGGGCTACGAGCAGTACTTC